A selection of T cell receptor beta chains follows, all from one sample in a study of shared clonotypes between healthy human individuals. Assay: immunoSEQ multiplex PCR; the TCRdb copy retains only in-frame clones and omits some. The sample yields some 2,000,000 clones, 95% seen once. The sequenced sample was naive CD4+ T cells sorted from blood. All receptors derive from a man between 18 and 35 years old in good health. Each CDR3 is given with its conserved first and last residue.

>TRBJ2-6|TRBV29-1
CSVGYRGLSGANVLTF
>TRBJ1-5|TRBV28
CASSDAAGTVRSNQPQHF
>TRBJ1-1|TRBV29-1
CSGLQGFTEAFF
>TRBJ2-1|TRBV19
CASSKGGTASYNEQFF
>TRBJ2-7|TRBV7-2
CASSPSTVNLGYEQYF
>TRBJ2-5|TRBV4-2
CASSQGTGVRETQYF
>TRBJ1-2|TRBV6-5
CASSPGRESGYTF
>TRBJ2-5|TRBV10-3
CAIRSAGQETQYF
>TRBJ2-7|TRBV4-1
CASSQVPGTSGGAGYEQYF
>TRBJ2-2|TRBV7-2
CASSQDITRELFF
>TRBJ2-7|TRBV28
CASSLRGEQYF
>TRBJ2-2|TRBV7-9
CASTLQGPTGELFF
>TRBJ1-2|TRBV6-6
CASRPGNYGYTF
>TRBJ2-3|TRBV6-6
CASSSGLAGDTQYF
>TRBJ2-7|TRBV28
CASRPTGGGTYEQYF
>TRBJ2-7|TRBV6-5
CASSYTGQGQFSEQYF
>TRBJ1-2|TRBV27
CASSLLGVPQLRTNYGYTF
>TRBJ1-3|TRBV5-1
CASSAALSSGNTIYF
>TRBJ2-3|TRBV2
CASSELAPTDTQYF
>TRBJ1-5|TRBV2
CASCRDVSNQPQHF
>TRBJ2-7|TRBV18
CASSLGQGLSYEQYF
>TRBJ1-2|TRBV7-9
CASSSVAQYGYTF
>TRBJ1-2|TRBV27
CASSLTGGHSYGYTF
>TRBJ1-1|TRBV6-1
CATKTTTANTEAFF
>TRBJ1-5|TRBV2
CASSVQGTGNQPQHF
>TRBJ2-7|TRBV27
CASSSLTGGTYEQYF
>TRBJ1-3|TRBV28
CASSSESGGPYLGIFF
>TRBJ1-3|TRBV6-5
CASSFISAGNTIYF
>TRBJ1-6|TRBV11-2
CASSLGPTSPLHF
>TRBJ1-3|TRBV7-2
CASSSSAGSGNTIYF
>TRBJ1-1|TRBV5-1
CASSPASPGATEAFF
>TRBJ2-4|TRBV4-1
CASSQGLAYLAKNIQYF
>TRBJ2-3|TRBV7-9
CASSLGLRTSTDTQYF
>TRBJ2-7|TRBV2
CASTRDYSYEQYF
>TRBJ1-2|TRBV7-3
CASSLESTGIGGYTF
>TRBJ2-7|TRBV18
CASSPRQGDYEQYF
>TRBJ1-1|TRBV2
CASSERQQNTEAFF
>TRBJ2-1|TRBV5-1
CASSLGMVVAGGYNEQFF
>TRBJ2-1|TRBV18
CASSPRLSGMSSYNEQFF
>TRBJ2-7|TRBV11-2
CASSFEGLAGGEQYF